These T cell receptor beta chains were read from a single sample in a study of early stage breast cancer tumors. Clones were sequenced by immunoSEQ multiplex PCR, and TCRdb holds only the in-frame ones, with some missing. The table shows about 30,000 clones, with 72% occurring only once. The sample comprised blood. These receptors all stem from a person aged 50-59 years with breast cancer. Each CDR3 is given with its conserved first and last residue. Fields, in order: V gene, CDR3 length, D gene, J gene, clone size, CDR3 protein, CDR3 DNA. D genes are given only for firm matches. Size tells how often a clone was seen (once, few, many) or the class of an expanded clone, and some rows leave it out.

V gene: TRBV13
CDR3 length: 13
D gene: TRBD1
J gene: TRBJ1-1
clone size: -
CDR3 protein: CASSPDRGTEAFF
CDR3 DNA: TGTGCCAGCAGCCCGGACAGGGGCACTGAAGCTTTCTTT

V gene: TRBV5-1
CDR3 length: 14
D gene: -
J gene: TRBJ2-1
clone size: -
CDR3 protein: CASSPPYFVNEQFF
CDR3 DNA: TGCGCCAGCAGCCCTCCGTATTTCGTCAATGAGCAGTTCTTC

V gene: TRBV10-3
CDR3 length: 14
D gene: TRBD1
J gene: TRBJ2-7
clone size: -
CDR3 protein: CAIRQGQGVYEQYF
CDR3 DNA: TGTGCCATCAGACAGGGACAGGGAGTCTACGAGCAGTACTTC

V gene: TRBV6-4
CDR3 length: 13
D gene: -
J gene: TRBJ2-1
clone size: -
CDR3 protein: CASSDFWGDEQFF
CDR3 DNA: TGTGCCAGCAGTGACTTCTGGGGCGATGAGCAGTTCTTC

V gene: TRBV7-6
CDR3 length: 14
D gene: TRBD1
J gene: TRBJ2-3
clone size: -
CDR3 protein: CASSLGTGTDTQYF
CDR3 DNA: TGTGCCAGCAGCTTGGGGACAGGAACAGATACGCAGTATTTT

V gene: TRBV11-3
CDR3 length: 16
D gene: -
J gene: TRBJ2-1
clone size: -
CDR3 protein: CASSPRGATNYNEQFF
CDR3 DNA: TGTGCCAGCAGCCCTCGTGGAGCGACTAACTACAATGAGCAGTTCTTC

V gene: TRBV7-3
CDR3 length: 14
D gene: -
J gene: TRBJ2-1
clone size: few
CDR3 protein: CASSLGGPNDEQFF
CDR3 DNA: TGTGCCAGCAGCTTAGGGGGGCCTAACGATGAGCAGTTCTTC

V gene: TRBV29-1
CDR3 length: 16
D gene: -
J gene: TRBJ2-7
clone size: -
CDR3 protein: CSAFMGAPQSSHEQYF
CDR3 DNA: TGCAGCGCCTTCATGGGGGCCCCCCAAAGCTCCCACGAGCAGTACTTC

V gene: TRBV30
CDR3 length: 11
D gene: -
J gene: TRBJ1-2
clone size: -
CDR3 protein: CAWSGAGGYTF
CDR3 DNA: TGTGCCTGGAGTGGGGCGGGAGGCTACACCTTC

V gene: TRBV6-5
CDR3 length: 16
D gene: -
J gene: TRBJ1-2
clone size: -
CDR3 protein: CASSYSEGLANYGYTF
CDR3 DNA: TGTGCCAGCAGTTACTCGGAGGGACTAGCTAACTATGGCTACACCTTC